The 15 T cell receptor beta chains in this list originate from one sample, sequenced in a study of Graves' ophthalmopathy and Graves' hyperthyroidism. The sequenced template was RNA, covering the TCR beta CDR3 region. In the first round, RT-PCR was carried out with HTBI primers, and a multiplex PCR formed the second round. From the multiplex PCR reads, TCRdb called clonotypes with MiXCR, one entry per CDR3 protein. The sample has 600,000 to 950,000 distinct CDR3 sequences; 40% are singletons. The source material was peripheral blood. The receptors come from an adult man with Graves' ophthalmopathy.

V gene TRBV10-3 combines with J gene TRBJ2-5; 7 bases map to TRBD1. CDR1 is ENHRY and CDR2 is SYGVKD in the germline V gene. The CDR3 runs 14 residues. Trimming took 6 bases from V and 1 from J; bases not matched to a gene: 5. CDR3 nucleotides: TGTGCCATCAGGACGGACAGGTTCCAAGAGACCCAGTACTTC. Protein: CAIRTDRFQETQYF.

The sample holds many counts of this clonotype. J is TRBJ2-5 and V is TRBV19; tentatively, D is TRBD2 (5 bases). The CDR3 spans 13 residues. The germline CDR1 and CDR2 sequences are LNHDA and SQIVND (reference sequence). The V gene lost 3 bases and the J gene lost 5 bases, with 10 bases spanning the gap. CDR3 DNA sequence: TGTGCCAGTAGTATCTGGGGAGTGGAGACCCAGTACTTC. Translating it yields CASSIWGVETQYF.

This clonotype has at least ten counts. The chain recombines TRBV20-1 with TRBJ1-1; D remains unclear. CDR1 is DFQATT and CDR2 is SNEGSKA in the germline V gene (reference sequence). Trimming left V 0 bases short and J 11 bases short, with 10 bases between. This CDR3 is built from 11 residues. The CDR3 region has the DNA TGCAGTGCTAGAGATGAAAGGCGGGCTTTCTTT. It yields the protein CSARDERRAFF.

This clonotype occurred once. A read error may be the cause here, since a much bigger clone is one base away. The chain combines TRBV2 with TRBJ1-4; D not resolved. The CDR3 is 11 amino acids. Germline-derived CDR1 and CDR2 are SNHLY and FYNNEI. CDR3 nucleotide sequence: TGTGCCGGCAGCCTCAGAGAAAAACTGTTTTTT. Its translation is CAGSLREKLFF.

This clonotype was observed at least ten times. This rearrangement joins TRBV7-9 to TRBJ1-2; TRBD1 is a possible D gene (5 bases). Germline V lookup: CDR1 SEHNR, CDR2 FQNEAQ (reference sequence). The CDR3 runs to 14 residues. V was cut by 5 bases and J by 4 bases, with 14 bases left in between. The DNA for the CDR3 is TGTGCCAGCAGCGTCGAGAGGGGAAGCTATGGCTACACCTTC. Translated: CASSVERGSYGYTF.

The chain combines TRBV10-1 with TRBJ2-7, with D possibly matching TRBD1 (5 bases). CDR3 length: 13 amino acids. Trimming stripped 0 bases from V and 6 bases from J, with 9 bases between. CDR1 and CDR2 (germline): WNHNN, SYGVQD (reference sequence). CDR3 residues: CASSESQGAEQYF. In DNA form, the CDR3 reads TGCGCCAGCAGTGAGTCGCAGGGTGCCGAGCAGTACTTC.

This clonotype was observed a handful of times. V is TRBV15 and J is TRBJ1-2; D is possibly TRBD1 (6 bases). The CDR3 sequence is 13 residues long. Per germline, CDR1 LNHNV and CDR2 YYDKDF (reference sequence). V was pared by 1 base and J by 8 bases, with 11 bases between. CDR3 residues: CATSRGTVRGYTF. The CDR3 region has the DNA TGTGCCACCAGCAGAGGGACAGTTCGGGGCTACACCTTC.

The chain joins TRBV7-9 to TRBJ2-7, with D maybe TRBD1 (6 bases). The CDR3 loop spans 14 amino acids. Germline CDR1 is SEHNR and CDR2 is FQNEAQ (reference sequence). Trimming left V 3 bases short and J 6 bases short, with 15 bases between. The CDR3 region has the DNA TGTGCCAGCAGCTTTAGGGGGATTCCGAGCGAGCAGTACTTC. Encoded protein: CASSFRGIPSEQYF.

The rearrangement uses TRBV9 and TRBJ2-7; TRBD2 agrees at 10 bases. Germline V gives CDR1 SGDLS, CDR2 YYNGEE. CDR3 length: 16 amino acids. The junction had 7 bases not matched to a gene; V was cut back by 0 bases and J by 4 bases. This chain's CDR3 is CASSVDPSGSGYEQYF. The DNA for the CDR3 is TGTGCCAGCAGCGTAGACCCTAGCGGGAGTGGTTACGAGCAGTACTTC.

The V gene is TRBV19, the J gene TRBJ2-7; D is possibly TRBD1 or TRBD2 (6 bases each). V was shortened by 3 bases and J by 2 bases, with 14 bases between the two germline ends. CDR1 LNHDA and CDR2 SQIVND come from the germline V gene (reference sequence). The CDR3 consists of 15 residues. The CDR3 is CASSILWGATYEQYF. The CDR3 region has the DNA TGTGCCAGTAGTATTTTGTGGGGGGCAACCTACGAGCAGTACTTC.

There are many counts of this clonotype. One end of the junction varies from germline; a read error may be responsible. The chain combines TRBV15 with TRBJ1-5; D might be TRBD1 (6 bases). From germline, CDR1 is LNHNV and CDR2 YYDKDF (reference sequence). This CDR3 has 15 residues. The CDR3 nucleotides are TGTGCCACCAGGAGAGGGGGGCTAGGCAATCAGCCCCAGCATTTT. It yields the protein CATRRGGLGNQPQHF.

This clonotype was seen a few times. The chain has TRBV7-9 and TRBJ1-3; a possible D gene is TRBD1 (6 bases). The V end lost 5 bases, the J end lost 1 base, and 9 bases lay between the germline ends. The CDR3 totals 14 residues. CDR1 and CDR2 (germline): SEHNR, FQNEAQ (reference sequence). The CDR3 sequence: CASSPDRSGNTIYF. CDR3 sequence (DNA): TGTGCCAGCAGCCCGGACAGATCTGGAAACACCATATATTTT.

The rearrangement links TRBV29-1 to TRBJ1-4; a possible D gene is TRBD1 (6 bases). CDR1 is SQVTM and CDR2 is ANQGSEA in the germline V gene. The CDR3 consists of 14 residues. Deletions cut 2 bases from V and 5 bases from J, with 12 bases between. DNA of the CDR3: TGCAGCGTTGAAAGGGGGGACCGGAATGAAAAACTGTTTTTT. Translating it yields CSVERGDRNEKLFF.

This clonotype was picked up many times. This chain uses TRBV7-3 with TRBJ1-2; 7 nucleotides match TRBD1. Germline loops: CDR1 SGHTA, CDR2 FQGTGA. The CDR3 sequence is 16 residues long. J was trimmed by 2 bases and V by 5 bases; bases with no gene match: 11. In DNA form, the CDR3 reads TGTGCCAGCAGCCCCGATGGGGACAGTGGGAACTATGGCTACACCTTC. Residues: CASSPDGDSGNYGYTF.

This clonotype was found a few times. CDR3 region: CASSSKKNRGNKSYGYTF. CDR3 bases: TGTGCCAGCAGCTCGAAAAAGAACAGGGGAAACAAGAGCTATGGCTACACCTTC. V and J are TRBV7-9 and TRBJ1-2; 7 bases match TRBD1. The CDR3 covers 18 residues. J was trimmed by 4 bases and V by 4 bases; bases with no gene match: 18. Germline V gene data show CDR1 as SEHNR and CDR2 as FQNEAQ (reference sequence).